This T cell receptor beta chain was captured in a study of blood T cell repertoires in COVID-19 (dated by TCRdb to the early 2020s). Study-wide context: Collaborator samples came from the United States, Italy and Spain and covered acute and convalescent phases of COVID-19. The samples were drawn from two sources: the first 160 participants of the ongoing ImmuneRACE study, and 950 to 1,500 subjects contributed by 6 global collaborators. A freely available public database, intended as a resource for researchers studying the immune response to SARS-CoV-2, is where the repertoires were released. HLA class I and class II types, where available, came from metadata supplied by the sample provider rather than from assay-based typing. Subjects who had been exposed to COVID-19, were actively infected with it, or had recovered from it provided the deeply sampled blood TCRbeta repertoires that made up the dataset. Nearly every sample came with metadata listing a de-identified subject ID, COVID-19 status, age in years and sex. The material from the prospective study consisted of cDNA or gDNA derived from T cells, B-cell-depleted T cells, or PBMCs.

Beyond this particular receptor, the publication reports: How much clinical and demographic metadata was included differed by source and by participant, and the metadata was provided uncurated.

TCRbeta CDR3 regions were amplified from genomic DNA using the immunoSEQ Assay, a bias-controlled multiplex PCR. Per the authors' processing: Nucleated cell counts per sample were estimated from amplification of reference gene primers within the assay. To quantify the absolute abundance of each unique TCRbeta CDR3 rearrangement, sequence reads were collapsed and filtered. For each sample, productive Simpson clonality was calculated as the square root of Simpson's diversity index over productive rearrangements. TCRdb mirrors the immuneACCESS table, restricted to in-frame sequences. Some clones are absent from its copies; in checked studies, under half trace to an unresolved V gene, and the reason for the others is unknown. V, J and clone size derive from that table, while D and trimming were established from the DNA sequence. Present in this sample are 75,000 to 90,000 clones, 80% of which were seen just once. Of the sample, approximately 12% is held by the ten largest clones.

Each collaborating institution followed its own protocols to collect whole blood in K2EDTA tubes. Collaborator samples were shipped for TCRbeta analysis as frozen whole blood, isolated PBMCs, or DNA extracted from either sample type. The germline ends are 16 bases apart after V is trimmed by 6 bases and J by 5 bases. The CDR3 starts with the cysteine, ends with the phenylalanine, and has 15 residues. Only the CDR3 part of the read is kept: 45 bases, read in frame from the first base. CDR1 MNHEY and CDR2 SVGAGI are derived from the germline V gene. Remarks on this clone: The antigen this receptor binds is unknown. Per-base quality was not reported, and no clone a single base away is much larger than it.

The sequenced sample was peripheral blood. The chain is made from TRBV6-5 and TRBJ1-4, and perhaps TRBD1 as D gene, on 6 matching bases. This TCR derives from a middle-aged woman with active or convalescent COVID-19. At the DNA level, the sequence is TGTGCCAGCAGCACCCCGAGGACAGCAAATGAAAAACTGTTTTTT. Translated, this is CASSTPRTANEKLFF.